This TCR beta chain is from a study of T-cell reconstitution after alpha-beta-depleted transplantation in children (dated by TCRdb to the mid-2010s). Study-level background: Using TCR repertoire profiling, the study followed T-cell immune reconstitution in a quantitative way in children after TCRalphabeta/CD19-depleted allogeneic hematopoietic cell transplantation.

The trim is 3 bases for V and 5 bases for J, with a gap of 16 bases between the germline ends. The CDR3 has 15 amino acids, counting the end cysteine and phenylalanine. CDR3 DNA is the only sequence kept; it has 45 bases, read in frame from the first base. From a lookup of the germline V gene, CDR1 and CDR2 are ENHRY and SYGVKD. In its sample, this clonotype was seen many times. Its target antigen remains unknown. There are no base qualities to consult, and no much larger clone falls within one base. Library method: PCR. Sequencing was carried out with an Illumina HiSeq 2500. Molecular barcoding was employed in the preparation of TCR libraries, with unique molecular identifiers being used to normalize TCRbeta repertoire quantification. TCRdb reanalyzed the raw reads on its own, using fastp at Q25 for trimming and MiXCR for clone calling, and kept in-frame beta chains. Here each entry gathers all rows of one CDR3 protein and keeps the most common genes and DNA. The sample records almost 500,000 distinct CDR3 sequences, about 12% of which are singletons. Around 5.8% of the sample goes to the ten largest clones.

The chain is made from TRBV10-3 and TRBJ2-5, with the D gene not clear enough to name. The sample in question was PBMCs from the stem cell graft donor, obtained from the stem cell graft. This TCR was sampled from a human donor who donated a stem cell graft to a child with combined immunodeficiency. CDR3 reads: CAISDPGRLGETQYF. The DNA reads TGTGCCATCAGTGACCCGGGTCGGCTGGGGGAGACCCAGTACTTC.